This T cell receptor (beta chain) was recovered during a study of T-cell memory formation after mild COVID-19. TCR alpha and TCR beta cDNA libraries carrying sample barcodes and UMIs came from 5'RACE with constant-segment primers. Via MiXCR, TCRdb re-called the 5' RACE reads, giving one row per CDR3 protein. The sample holds 250,000 to 300,000 distinct CDR3 sequences, 15% seen once. Study-wide results and caveats: Nothing showed for sure that second-wave clones peaking on day 37 were SARS-CoV-2 specific. Later expanders leaned CD4+, whereas day 15 to 85 contracting clones were balanced CD4/CD8.

The germline V gene encodes CDR1 SGDLS and CDR2 YYNGEE. J gave up 7 bases and V 0 bases, and 4 bases lay outside the gene matches. The CDR3 contains 14 residues. This clonotype was found a few times. Its antigen remains unidentified. The gene calls are TRBV9 and TRBJ2-7; 10 bases fit TRBD2. Sequencing was performed on PBMCs or a T cell subset sorted from them (not recorded which). The clonotype was recovered from a man aged 18 to 29 who had mild COVID-19 (a few samples of this study predate the infection). Cell type and time point are not known. CDR3: CASSVVPSGGEQYF. As DNA, the CDR3 is TGTGCCAGCAGCGTAGTGCCTAGCGGGGGTGAGCAGTACTTC.